The 12 T cell receptor beta chains below were found in one sample sequenced in a study of regulatory T cells in long-lasting Graves disease. Both iRepertoire HTBI primers and Arm-PCR of CDR3 regions were used to build the TCR beta libraries. TCRdb re-analysed the multiplex PCR reads in MiXCR, keeping a single row per CDR3 protein. Of approximately 400,000 distinct CDR3 sequences in the sample, roughly 15% were seen once. Described time point: newly diagnosed GD, antithyroid drugs for less than 3 months. The authors made the TCR library using RNA they extracted from PBMCs. This same sample was also part of a study on T cells in Graves' hyperthyroidism and ophthalmopathy.

The starting material was peripheral blood mononuclear cells (PBMCs), obtained at new diagnosis, from a patient treated with antithyroid drugs. These receptors came from a woman in her 40s with Graves disease.

This clonotype appeared many times. The chain recombines TRBV5-1 with TRBJ2-3; D gene uncertain. The CDR3 runs to 13 residues. Germline V gives CDR1 SGHRS, CDR2 YFSETQ. Trimming shortened V by 1 base and J by 4 bases, and 7 bases separated the two germline ends. CDR3 sequence reads: CASSLLGSDTQYF. CDR3 coding DNA: TGCGCCAGCAGCTTGTTAGGGTCAGATACGCAGTATTTT.

This clonotype showed up just a few times. The chain uses TRBV6-1 and TRBJ2-3, with 7 positions matching TRBD1. V was clipped by 6 bases and J by 0 bases; unmatched bases: 12. This CDR3 contains 17 residues. Per germline, CDR1 MNHNS and CDR2 SASEGT. In DNA, the CDR3 is TGTGCCAGCAGGACAGGGCTAGCCTACACTAGCACAGATACGCAGTATTTT. Its protein is CASRTGLAYTSTDTQYF.

The chain carries TRBV6-1 and TRBJ2-1; 11 nucleotides match TRBD1. The trim removed 6 bases at V and 1 base at J, leaving 8 bases unmatched. Germline CDR1 MNHNS, CDR2 SASEGT. The CDR3 spans 17 residues. The CDR3 sequence is CASRPGTGGVSYNEQFF. Written as DNA, the CDR3 is TGTGCCAGCAGACCAGGGACAGGGGGAGTATCCTACAATGAGCAGTTCTTC.

The genes are TRBV28 and TRBJ1-1; no reliable D call. CDR3 length: 11 amino acids. CDR1 and CDR2 from the germline V gene are MDHEN and SYDVKM. V was clipped by 7 bases and J by 11 bases, with 14 bases between them. CDR3 in DNA: TGTGCCAGCATAGAGGACTCAACGGCTTTCTTT. Its translation: CASIEDSTAFF.

The chain has TRBV9 and TRBJ2-3, with 8 bases that match TRBD1. CDR3 length equals 15 residues. The trim removed 0 bases at V and 6 bases at J, leaving 6 bases unmatched. Germline V lookup: CDR1 SGDLS, CDR2 YYNGEE. The CDR3 DNA is TGTGCCAGCAGCGTAGCGAGGACAGGGTGGGATACGCAGTATTTT. Residues: CASSVARTGWDTQYF.

This clonotype was seen at least ten times. The CDR3 DNA reads TGTGCCAGCAGCACGGGTGGGAACACTGAAGCTTTCTTT. Amino acids: CASSTGGNTEAFF. The J gene is TRBJ1-1, the V gene TRBV19; D remains unclear. Germline V lookup: CDR1 LNHDA, CDR2 SQIVND (reference sequence). The CDR3 covers 13 residues. V shed 9 bases and J shed 1 base, with 12 bases lying between them. Based on the CDR3 plus reference TRBV19 and TRBJ1-1, the full variable domain is DGGITQSPKYLFRKEGQNVTLSCEQNLNHDAMYWYRQDPGQGLRLIYYSQIVNDFQKGDIAEGYSVSREKKESFPLTVTSAQKNPTAFYLCASSTGGNTEAFFGQGTRLTVV.

This chain joins TRBV7-2 and TRBJ2-7; 7 bases are a match to TRBD1. Trimming cost V 5 bases and J 4 bases; bases outside gene matches: 11. The CDR3 consists of 15 residues. CDR1 is SGHTA, CDR2 FQGNSA, per germline. Written as DNA, the CDR3 is TGTGCCAGCAGCCCCACAAGTGACAGGGCTTACGAGCAGTACTTC. It translates to CASSPTSDRAYEQYF.

This clonotype came up many times. The genes are TRBV28 and TRBJ2-7; 13 nucleotides line up with TRBD2. J lost 6 bases, V lost 7 bases, and 6 bases had no gene match. The CDR3 covers 14 residues. CDR1 MDHEN and CDR2 SYDVKM come from the germline V gene. The CDR3 DNA sequence: TGTGCCAGCAATAAACTAGCGGGAGGGTTCGAGCAGTACTTC. It translates to CASNKLAGGFEQYF.

This clonotype was seen repeatedly, ten times or more. The chain carries TRBV14 and TRBJ2-3, with 7 positions matching TRBD1. Trimming at V came to 1 base and at J to 11 bases, leaving 6 bases not matched to a gene. Per germline, CDR1 SGHDN and CDR2 FVKESK. The CDR3 runs 13 residues. In DNA, the CDR3 is TGTGCCAGCAGCCAAGCTTTCCGGGACAGGCAGTATTTT. Translating it yields CASSQAFRDRQYF.

This clonotype was detected ten times or more. The chain uses TRBV7-3 and TRBJ2-1; 7 bases are a match to TRBD2. With 5 bases clipped from V and 6 bases from J, the junction kept 13 bases outside the gene matches. The germline V gene encodes CDR1 SGHTA and CDR2 FQGTGA. The CDR3 has 16 amino acids. CDR3 in amino acids: CASSRGRLATSNEQFF. The CDR3 coding sequence is TGTGCCAGCAGCAGAGGTCGACTAGCCACCTCCAATGAGCAGTTCTTC.

This clonotype was seen a handful of times. The rearrangement uses TRBV5-6 and TRBJ2-1, with D maybe TRBD2 (5 bases). There are 15 residues in the CDR3. Trimming pared 1 base from V and 1 base from J, leaving 9 bases between. The V gene's germline CDR1 is SGHDT and CDR2 YYEEEE. CDR3 sequence: CASSLIPGSYNEQFF. Here the CDR3 DNA reads TGTGCCAGCAGCTTGATACCGGGGTCCTACAATGAGCAGTTCTTC. Full variable domain (outside the CDR3, taken from reference TRBV5-6 and TRBJ2-1): DAGVTQSPTHLIKTRGQQVTLRCSPKSGHDTVSWYQQALGQGPQFIFQYYEEEERQRGNFPDRFSGHQFPNYSSELNVNALLLGDSALYLCASSLIPGSYNEQFFGPGTRLTVL.

In this sample, this clonotype turned up many times. The V and J genes are TRBV13 and TRBJ2-3; D is undetermined. The V end was cut by 5 bases, the J end by 1 base, with 10 bases between. Germline V gene data show CDR1 as PRHDT and CDR2 as FYEKMQ (reference sequence). CDR3 length equals 14 residues. CDR3 sequence (DNA): TGTGCCAGCAGCACCTTGAAAGGCACAGATACGCAGTATTTT. Its protein product is CASSTLKGTDTQYF.